Listed below are T cell receptor beta chains from one sample, sequenced in a study of T cell changes during pregnancy in multiple sclerosis. The data were produced by immunoSEQ multiplex PCR, yet TCRdb's version contains in-frame clones alone and is incomplete. The sample shows tens of thousands of clones, 93% of them seen only once. The sequences come from peripheral blood, collected in the second trimester of pregnancy. The receptors originated from a female donor with multiple sclerosis, enrolled in a pregnancy study. Both conserved end residues are part of each CDR3. The D gene is left open where the match is weak. Clone size, where shown, is once, few, many, or a class for clones that have expanded.

clone_size d_call j_call v_call cdr3_aa cdr3_nt
- - TRBJ1-1 TRBV9 CASSVEQMNTEAFF TGTGCCAGCAGCGTAGAACAGATGAACACTGAAGCTTTCTTT
- - TRBJ2-6 TRBV6-4 CASSPTAGGANVLTF TGTGCCAGCAGTCCAACGGCGGGTGGGGCCAACGTCCTGACTTTC
- - TRBJ1-4 TRBV6-4 CASSLQGNDEKLFF TGTGCCAGCAGTCTACAGGGTAATGATGAAAAACTGTTTTTT
- - TRBJ1-2 TRBV5-4 CASRVTGDGYGYTF TGTGCCAGCAGAGTCACAGGAGACGGTTATGGCTACACCTTC
- - TRBJ1-2 TRBV20-1 CSAPMTFGYTF TGCAGTGCTCCGATGACATTCGGCTACACCTTC
- TRBD2 TRBJ2-7 TRBV18 CASSTIGGGEEQYF TGTGCCAGCTCTACCATTGGGGGGGGAGAAGAGCAGTACTTC
- TRBD2 TRBJ2-2 TRBV4-1 CASSPGLAGPANTGELFF TGCGCCAGCAGCCCGGGACTAGCGGGGCCCGCGAACACCGGGGAGCTGTTTTTT
- TRBD1 TRBJ1-2 TRBV19 CASSITGDHYGYTF TGTGCCAGTAGTATCACAGGGGACCACTATGGCTACACCTTC
- - TRBJ1-2 TRBV6-5 CASSYLGDYGYTF TGTGCCAGCAGTTACCTCGGGGACTATGGCTACACCTTC
- - TRBJ1-1 TRBV4-2 CASSQDSKNTEAFF TGTGCCAGCAGCCAAGATTCCAAGAACACTGAAGCTTTCTTT
few - TRBJ1-3 TRBV9 CASSVDRHPSGNTIYF TGTGCCAGCAGCGTCGACAGGCACCCCTCTGGAAACACCATATATTTT
- TRBD1 TRBJ2-7 TRBV7-6 CASSLGAGTGGYEQYF TGTGCCAGCAGCTTAGGGGCCGGGACAGGGGGCTACGAGCAGTACTTC
- - TRBJ1-2 TRBV25-1 CASRPTLRAGADGYTF TGTGCCAGCAGGCCCACGCTCCGAGCTGGTGCCGATGGCTACACCTTC
- - TRBJ1-1 TRBV2 CASSPSPRGTEAFF TGTGCCAGCAGTCCATCGCCAAGGGGCACTGAAGCTTTCTTT
- - TRBJ2-6 TRBV4-1 CASSQIAAGANVLTF TGCGCCAGCAGCCAAATAGCGGCTGGGGCCAACGTCCTGACTTTC
once TRBD2 TRBJ2-2 TRBV9 CASSYSGTSEGTGELFF TGTGCCAGCAGCTATTCCGGGACTAGTGAGGGGACCGGGGAGCTGTTTTTT
- TRBD2 TRBJ2-7 TRBV13 CASTLGGRSEQYF TGTGCCAGCACGTTGGGGGGGAGGAGCGAGCAGTACTTC
- - TRBJ1-1 TRBV19 CASQQGIGVGTEAFF TGTGCCAGTCAACAGGGAATTGGGGTGGGCACTGAAGCTTTCTTT
- - TRBJ1-2 TRBV5-4 CASSSARQTYGYTF TGTGCCAGCAGCTCCGCCCGACAGACCTATGGCTACACCTTC
- - TRBJ2-4 TRBV15 CATSSVTGAKNIQYF TGTGCCACCAGCAGCGTAACAGGGGCCAAAAACATTCAGTACTTC
- - TRBJ2-3 TRBV13 CATTGSTDTQYF TGTGCCACCACAGGGAGCACAGATACGCAGTATTTT
- - TRBJ2-2 TRBV9 CASSVEGRVAGELFF TGTGCCAGCAGCGTAGAGGGCAGGGTGGCCGGGGAGCTGTTTTTT
- TRBD1 TRBJ1-2 TRBV30 CAWNLGQGSVSTF TGTGCCTGGAACTTAGGACAGGGATCAGTATCCACCTTC
- - TRBJ1-3 TRBV7-8 CASSTRGNTIYF TGTGCCAGCAGCACCAGAGGAAACACCATATATTTT
- TRBD1 TRBJ1-4 TRBV5-4 CASSSKQGAGEKLFF TGTGCCAGCAGCTCCAAACAGGGGGCAGGGGAAAAACTGTTTTTT
- - TRBJ1-3 TRBV5-1 CASSLVTGGNTIYF TGCGCCAGCAGCCTCGTCACGGGTGGAAACACCATATATTTT
- - TRBJ2-7 TRBV7-2 CASSLGGLGSSEQYF TGTGCCAGCAGCTTAGGGGGACTCGGTTCGAGCGAGCAGTACTTC
once - TRBJ1-4 TRBV6-1 CASGQNVATNEKLFF TGTGCCAGCGGGCAGAACGTTGCAACTAATGAAAAACTGTTTTTT
once - TRBJ2-3 TRBV7-9 CASSSRQATTDTQYF TGTGCCAGCAGCTCTAGACAGGCAACCACAGATACGCAGTATTTT
- - TRBJ1-1 TRBV13 CASSTPRAEAFF TGTGCCAGCAGCACCCCGAGGGCTGAAGCTTTCTTT
- - TRBJ1-6 TRBV27 CASSWAGVDSPLHF TGTGCCAGCAGTTGGGCCGGGGTGGATTCACCCCTCCACTTT
- TRBD2 TRBJ2-5 TRBV29-1 CSVEDPQTSGGRSQETQYF TGCAGCGTTGAAGACCCTCAGACTAGCGGGGGGAGGAGTCAAGAGACCCAGTACTTC
once TRBD1 TRBJ2-7 TRBV4-1 CASSPTRGQLSSYEQYF TGCGCCAGCAGCCCCACCCGGGGACAGCTAAGCTCCTACGAGCAGTACTTC
- - TRBJ2-7 TRBV20-1 CSARRDTRYF TGCAGTGCTCGACGGGACACTAGGTACTTC
- TRBD2 TRBJ2-2 TRBV6-6 CASSYRRGGSGELFF TGTGCCAGCAGTTACCGGCGGGGGGGCTCGGGGGAGCTGTTTTTT
- TRBD1 TRBJ1-5 TRBV27 CASGTGINQPQHF TGTGCCTCCGGGACAGGAATAAATCAGCCCCAGCATTTT
- TRBD1 TRBJ2-7 TRBV6-1 CASPKTGDGPYEQYF TGTGCCAGCCCTAAGACAGGGGATGGGCCCTACGAGCAGTACTTC